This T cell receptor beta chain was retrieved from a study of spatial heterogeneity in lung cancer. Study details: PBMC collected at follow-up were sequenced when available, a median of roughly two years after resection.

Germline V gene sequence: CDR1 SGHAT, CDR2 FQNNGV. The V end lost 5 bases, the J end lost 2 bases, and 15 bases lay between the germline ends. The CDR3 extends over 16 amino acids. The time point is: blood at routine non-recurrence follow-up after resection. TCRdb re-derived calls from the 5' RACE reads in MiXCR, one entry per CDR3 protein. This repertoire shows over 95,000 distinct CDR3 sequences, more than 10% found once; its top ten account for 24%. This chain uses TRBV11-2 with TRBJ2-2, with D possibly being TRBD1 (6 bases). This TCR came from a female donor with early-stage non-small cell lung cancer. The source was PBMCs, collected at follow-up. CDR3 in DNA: TGTGCCAGCAGCCCCCGACAGGCCTTCAACACCGGGGAGCTGTTTTTT. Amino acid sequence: CASSPRQAFNTGELFF.